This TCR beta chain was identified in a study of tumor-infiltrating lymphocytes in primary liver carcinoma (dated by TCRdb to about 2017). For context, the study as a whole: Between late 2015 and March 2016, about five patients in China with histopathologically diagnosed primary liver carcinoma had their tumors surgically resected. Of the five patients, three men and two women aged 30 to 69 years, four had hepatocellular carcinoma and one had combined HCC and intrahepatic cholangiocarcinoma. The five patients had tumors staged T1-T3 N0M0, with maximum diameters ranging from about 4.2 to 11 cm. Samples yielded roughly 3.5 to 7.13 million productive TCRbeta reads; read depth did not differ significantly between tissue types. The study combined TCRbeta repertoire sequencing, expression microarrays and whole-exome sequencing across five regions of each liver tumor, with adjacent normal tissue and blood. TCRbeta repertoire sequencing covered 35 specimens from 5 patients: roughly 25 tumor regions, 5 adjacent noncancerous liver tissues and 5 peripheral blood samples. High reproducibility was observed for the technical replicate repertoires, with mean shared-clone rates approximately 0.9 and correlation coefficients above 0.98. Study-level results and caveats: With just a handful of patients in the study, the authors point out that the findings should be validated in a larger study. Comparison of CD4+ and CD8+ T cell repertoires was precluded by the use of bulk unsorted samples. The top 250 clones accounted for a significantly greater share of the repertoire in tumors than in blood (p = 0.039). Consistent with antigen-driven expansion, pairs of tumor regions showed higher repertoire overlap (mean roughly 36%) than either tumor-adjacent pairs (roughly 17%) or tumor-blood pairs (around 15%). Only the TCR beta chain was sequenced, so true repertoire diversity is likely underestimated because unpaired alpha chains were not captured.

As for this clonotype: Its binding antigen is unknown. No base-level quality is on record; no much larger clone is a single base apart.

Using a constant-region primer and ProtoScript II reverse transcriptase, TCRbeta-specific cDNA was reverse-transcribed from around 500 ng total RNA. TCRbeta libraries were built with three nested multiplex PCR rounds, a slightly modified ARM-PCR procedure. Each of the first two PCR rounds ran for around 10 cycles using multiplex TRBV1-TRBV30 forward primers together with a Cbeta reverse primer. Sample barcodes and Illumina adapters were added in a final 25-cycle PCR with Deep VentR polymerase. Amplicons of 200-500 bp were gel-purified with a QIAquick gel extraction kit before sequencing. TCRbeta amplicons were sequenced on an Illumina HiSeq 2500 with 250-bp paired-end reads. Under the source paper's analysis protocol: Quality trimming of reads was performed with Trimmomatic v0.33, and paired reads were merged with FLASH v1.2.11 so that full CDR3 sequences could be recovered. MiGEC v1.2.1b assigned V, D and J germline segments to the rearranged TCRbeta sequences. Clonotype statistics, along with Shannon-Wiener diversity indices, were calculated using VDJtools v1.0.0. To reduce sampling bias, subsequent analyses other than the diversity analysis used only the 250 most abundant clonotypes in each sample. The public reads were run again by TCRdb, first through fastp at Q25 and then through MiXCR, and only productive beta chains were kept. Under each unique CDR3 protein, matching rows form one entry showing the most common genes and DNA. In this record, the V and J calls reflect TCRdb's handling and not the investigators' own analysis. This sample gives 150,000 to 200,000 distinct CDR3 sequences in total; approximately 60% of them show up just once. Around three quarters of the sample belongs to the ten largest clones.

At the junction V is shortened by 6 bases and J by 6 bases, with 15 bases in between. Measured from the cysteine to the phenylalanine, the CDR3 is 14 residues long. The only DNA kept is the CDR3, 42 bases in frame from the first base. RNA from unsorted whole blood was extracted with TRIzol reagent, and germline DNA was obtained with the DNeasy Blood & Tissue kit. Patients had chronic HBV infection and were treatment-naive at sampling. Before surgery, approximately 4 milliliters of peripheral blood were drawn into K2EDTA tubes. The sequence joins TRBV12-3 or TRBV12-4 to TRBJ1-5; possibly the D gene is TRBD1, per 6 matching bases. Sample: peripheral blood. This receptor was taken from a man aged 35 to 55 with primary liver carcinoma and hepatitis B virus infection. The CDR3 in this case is CASRPQGLRQPQHF. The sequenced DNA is TGTGCCAGCAGACCACAGGGTTTGCGTCAGCCCCAGCATTTT.